The clone carrying this T cell receptor (beta chain) has just a few counts. The antigen remains unidentified. For TCRbeta, the library was prepared with unique molecular identifiers. TCRdb processed the PCR reads anew with MiXCR; each CDR3 protein has one entry. The table shows over 90,000 distinct CDR3 sequences, with 4.5% to 7.5% occurring only once. This specimen comes from a study of T-cell reconstitution after alpha-beta-depleted transplantation in children. The V end was cut by 6 bases, the J end by 5 bases, with 14 bases between. The CDR3 loop spans 13 amino acids. Findings and limits, study-wide: Several patients had high TCRbeta diversity at day 60; it came from surviving recipient T cells and thymic progenitors. By one year post-transplant, T-cell counts and diversity largely arose from T cells that were newly produced.

This receptor was identified in a female patient aged 2 to 10 who had a stem cell transplant for Fanconi anemia, so the T cells may come from the graft donor. The genes are TRBV12-3 or TRBV12-4 and TRBJ2-7; perhaps D is TRBD1 or TRBD2 (5 bases each). The sample was PBMCs, mostly from graft donor cells, taken 60 days after TCRalphabeta/CD19-depleted stem cell transplant. The CDR3 coding sequence is TGTGCCAGCAGCCAATTCCGGGACCACGAGCAGTACTTC. It is translated as CASSQFRDHEQYF.